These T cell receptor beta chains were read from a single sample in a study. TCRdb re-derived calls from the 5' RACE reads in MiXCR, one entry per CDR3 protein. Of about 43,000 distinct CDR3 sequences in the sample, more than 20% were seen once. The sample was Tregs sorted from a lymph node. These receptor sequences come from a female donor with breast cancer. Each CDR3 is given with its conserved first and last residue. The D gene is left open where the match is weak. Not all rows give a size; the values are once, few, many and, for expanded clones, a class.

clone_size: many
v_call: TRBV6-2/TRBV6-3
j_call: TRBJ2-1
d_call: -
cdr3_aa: CASSYSIEDPTYNEQFF
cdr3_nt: TGTGCCAGCAGTTACTCGATTGAAGACCCCACCTACAATGAGCAGTTCTTC

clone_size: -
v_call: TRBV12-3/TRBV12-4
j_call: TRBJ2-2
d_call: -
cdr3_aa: CASSLWLRATTGELFF
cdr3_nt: TGTGCCAGCAGTTTGTGGCTTAGAGCTACCACCGGGGAGCTGTTTTTT

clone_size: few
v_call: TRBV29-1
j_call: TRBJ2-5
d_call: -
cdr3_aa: CSVDGFQETQYF
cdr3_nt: TGCAGCGTTGATGGGTTCCAAGAGACCCAGTACTTC

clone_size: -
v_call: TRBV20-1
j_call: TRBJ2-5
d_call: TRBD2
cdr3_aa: CSARVNRLAEETQYF
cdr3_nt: TGCAGTGCTAGAGTTAACCGACTAGCGGAAGAGACCCAGTACTTC

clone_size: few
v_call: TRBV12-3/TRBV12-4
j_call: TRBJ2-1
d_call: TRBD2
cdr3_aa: CASSPLTSGNYNEQFF
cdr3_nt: TGTGCCAGCAGCCCCCTGACTAGCGGGAATTACAATGAGCAGTTCTTC

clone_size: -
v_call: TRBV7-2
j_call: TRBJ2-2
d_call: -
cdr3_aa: CASNSFGQGNGELFF
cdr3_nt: -

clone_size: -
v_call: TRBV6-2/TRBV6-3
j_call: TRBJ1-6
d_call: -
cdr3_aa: CASSYSYGSPLHF
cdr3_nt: TGTGCCAGCAGTTACTCCTATGGTTCACCCCTCCACTTT

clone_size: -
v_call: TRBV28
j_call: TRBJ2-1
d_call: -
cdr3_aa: CASSSVIGGAYNEQFF
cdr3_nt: TGTGCCAGCAGTTCGGTGATCGGGGGCGCCTACAATGAGCAGTTCTTC

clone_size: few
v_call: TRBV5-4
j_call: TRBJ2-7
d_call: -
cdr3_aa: CASSMAGYEQYF
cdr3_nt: TGTGCCAGCAGCATGGCAGGTTACGAGCAGTACTTC

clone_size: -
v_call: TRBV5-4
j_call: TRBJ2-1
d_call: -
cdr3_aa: CASSLDLANNEQFF
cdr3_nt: TGTGCCAGCAGCTTGGACCTAGCGAACAATGAGCAGTTCTTC

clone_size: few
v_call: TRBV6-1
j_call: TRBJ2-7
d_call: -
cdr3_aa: CASSDGGRSSYEQYF
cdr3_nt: TGTGCCAGCAGTGACGGCGGGCGATCCTCCTACGAGCAGTACTTC

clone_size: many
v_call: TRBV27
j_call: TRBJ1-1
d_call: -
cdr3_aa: CASSLAAGRTEAFF
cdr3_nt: TGTGCCAGCAGTTTAGCGGCAGGCAGGACTGAAGCTTTCTTT

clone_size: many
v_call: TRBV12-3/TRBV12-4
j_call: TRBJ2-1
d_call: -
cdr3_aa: CASNLGGNEQFF
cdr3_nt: TGTGCCAGCAATTTAGGCGGCAATGAGCAGTTCTTC

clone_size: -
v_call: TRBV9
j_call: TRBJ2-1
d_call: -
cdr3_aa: CASSETWVGSYNEQFF
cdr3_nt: TGTGCCAGCAGCGAGACATGGGTGGGATCCTACAATGAGCAGTTCTTC

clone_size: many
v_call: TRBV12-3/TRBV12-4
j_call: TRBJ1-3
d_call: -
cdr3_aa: CASRLTSSTGNTIYF
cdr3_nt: TGTGCCAGCAGGCTGACAAGTTCGACAGGAAACACCATATATTTT

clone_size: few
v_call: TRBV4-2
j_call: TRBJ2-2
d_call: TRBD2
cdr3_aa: CASSQVLAGGTGELFF
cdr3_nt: TGTGCCAGCAGCCAAGTGTTGGCGGGGGGAACCGGGGAGCTGTTTTTT

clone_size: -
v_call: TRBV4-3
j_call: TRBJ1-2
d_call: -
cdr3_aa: CASSQAEGNYGYTF
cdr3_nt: TGCGCCAGCAGCCAAGCAGAGGGGAACTATGGCTACACCTTC

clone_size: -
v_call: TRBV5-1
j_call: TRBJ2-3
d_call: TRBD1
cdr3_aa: CASSFDRAVDTQYF
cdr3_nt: TGCGCCAGCAGCTTCGACAGGGCCGTAGATACGCAGTATTTT

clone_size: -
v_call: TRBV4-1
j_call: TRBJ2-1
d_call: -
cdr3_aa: CASSQVTRIRDNEQFF
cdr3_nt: TGCGCCAGCAGCCAAGTAACGAGGATCCGAGACAATGAGCAGTTCTTC

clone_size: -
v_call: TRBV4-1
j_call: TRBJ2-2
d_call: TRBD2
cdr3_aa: CASSQVYGTSGRGTGELFF
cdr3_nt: TGCGCCAGCAGCCAAGTATATGGGACTAGCGGGAGGGGCACCGGGGAGCTGTTTTTT

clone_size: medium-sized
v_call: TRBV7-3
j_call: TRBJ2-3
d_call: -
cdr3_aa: CASSKQGTTDTQYF
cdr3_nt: TGTGCCAGCAGCAAGCAGGGTACGACAGATACGCAGTATTTT

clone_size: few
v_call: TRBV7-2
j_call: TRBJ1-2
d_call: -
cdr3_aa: CASSLGRYGYTF
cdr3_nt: TGTGCCAGCAGCTTAGGAAGATATGGCTACACCTTC

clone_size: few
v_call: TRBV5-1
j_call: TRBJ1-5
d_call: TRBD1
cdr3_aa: CASSFGGGGGDNQPQHF
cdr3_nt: TGCGCCAGCAGCTTTGGAGGGGGCGGCGGTGACAATCAGCCCCAGCATTTT

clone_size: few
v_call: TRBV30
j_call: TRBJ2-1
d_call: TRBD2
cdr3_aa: CAVERQSSGNEQFF
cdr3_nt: TGTGCGGTGGAAAGGCAGTCTAGCGGGAATGAGCAGTTCTTC

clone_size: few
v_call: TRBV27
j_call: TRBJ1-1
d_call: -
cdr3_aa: CASSYTKGTEAFF
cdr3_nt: TGTGCCAGCAGCTATACCAAAGGCACTGAAGCTTTCTTT

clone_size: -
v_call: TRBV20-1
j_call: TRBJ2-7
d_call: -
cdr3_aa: CSASHEYEQYF
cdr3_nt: TGCAGTGCTAGTCACGAGTACGAGCAGTACTTC

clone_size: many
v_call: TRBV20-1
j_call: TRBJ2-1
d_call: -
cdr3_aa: CSASRQGSTAGQFF
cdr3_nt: TGCAGTGCCTCCCGACAGGGATCAACAGCGGGGCAGTTCTTC

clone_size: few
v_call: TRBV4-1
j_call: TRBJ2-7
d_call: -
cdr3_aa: CASSLAPGSYEQYF
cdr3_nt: TGCGCCAGCAGCCTGGCCCCTGGCTCCTACGAGCAGTACTTC

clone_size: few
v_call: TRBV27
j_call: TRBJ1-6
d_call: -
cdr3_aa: CATGGSPLHF
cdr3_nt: TGTGCCACCGGTGGGTCACCCCTCCACTTT

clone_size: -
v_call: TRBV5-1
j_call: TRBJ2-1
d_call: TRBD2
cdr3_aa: CASSFGTSGSGEQFF
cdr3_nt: TGCGCCAGCAGCTTCGGGACTAGCGGGAGTGGTGAGCAGTTCTTC

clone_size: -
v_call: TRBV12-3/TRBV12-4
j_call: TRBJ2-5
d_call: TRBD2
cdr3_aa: CASSLAPSGFQETQYF
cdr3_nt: TGTGCCAGCAGTTTAGCGCCTAGCGGGTTCCAAGAGACCCAGTACTTC

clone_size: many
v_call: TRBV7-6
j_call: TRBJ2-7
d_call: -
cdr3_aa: CASSFPMAGEQYF
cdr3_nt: TGTGCCAGCAGCTTCCCCATGGCGGGGGAGCAGTACTTC

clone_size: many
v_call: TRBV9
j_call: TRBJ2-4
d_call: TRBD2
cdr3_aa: CASSATSGEDIQYF
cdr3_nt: TGTGCCAGCAGCGCGACTAGCGGAGAGGACATTCAGTACTTC

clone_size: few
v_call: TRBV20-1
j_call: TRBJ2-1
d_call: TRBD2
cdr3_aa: CSAFRASGRAGVGNEQFF
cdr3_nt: TGCAGTGCCTTTAGGGCTAGCGGGAGGGCCGGGGTTGGCAATGAGCAGTTCTTC

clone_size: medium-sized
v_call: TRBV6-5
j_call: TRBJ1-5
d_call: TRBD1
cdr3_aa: CASSVTGIGNQPQHF
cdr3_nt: TGTGCCAGCAGTGTGACAGGGATTGGCAATCAGCCCCAGCATTTT

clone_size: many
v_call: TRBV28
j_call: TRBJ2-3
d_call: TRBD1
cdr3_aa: CASMGLKGQFTDTQYF
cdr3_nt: TGTGCCAGCATGGGTTTAAAGGGACAGTTCACAGATACGCAGTATTTT

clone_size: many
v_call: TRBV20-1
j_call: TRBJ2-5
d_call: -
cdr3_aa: CRAVVARQETQYF
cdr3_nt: TGCAGGGCCGTGGTAGCGCGCCAAGAGACCCAGTACTTC